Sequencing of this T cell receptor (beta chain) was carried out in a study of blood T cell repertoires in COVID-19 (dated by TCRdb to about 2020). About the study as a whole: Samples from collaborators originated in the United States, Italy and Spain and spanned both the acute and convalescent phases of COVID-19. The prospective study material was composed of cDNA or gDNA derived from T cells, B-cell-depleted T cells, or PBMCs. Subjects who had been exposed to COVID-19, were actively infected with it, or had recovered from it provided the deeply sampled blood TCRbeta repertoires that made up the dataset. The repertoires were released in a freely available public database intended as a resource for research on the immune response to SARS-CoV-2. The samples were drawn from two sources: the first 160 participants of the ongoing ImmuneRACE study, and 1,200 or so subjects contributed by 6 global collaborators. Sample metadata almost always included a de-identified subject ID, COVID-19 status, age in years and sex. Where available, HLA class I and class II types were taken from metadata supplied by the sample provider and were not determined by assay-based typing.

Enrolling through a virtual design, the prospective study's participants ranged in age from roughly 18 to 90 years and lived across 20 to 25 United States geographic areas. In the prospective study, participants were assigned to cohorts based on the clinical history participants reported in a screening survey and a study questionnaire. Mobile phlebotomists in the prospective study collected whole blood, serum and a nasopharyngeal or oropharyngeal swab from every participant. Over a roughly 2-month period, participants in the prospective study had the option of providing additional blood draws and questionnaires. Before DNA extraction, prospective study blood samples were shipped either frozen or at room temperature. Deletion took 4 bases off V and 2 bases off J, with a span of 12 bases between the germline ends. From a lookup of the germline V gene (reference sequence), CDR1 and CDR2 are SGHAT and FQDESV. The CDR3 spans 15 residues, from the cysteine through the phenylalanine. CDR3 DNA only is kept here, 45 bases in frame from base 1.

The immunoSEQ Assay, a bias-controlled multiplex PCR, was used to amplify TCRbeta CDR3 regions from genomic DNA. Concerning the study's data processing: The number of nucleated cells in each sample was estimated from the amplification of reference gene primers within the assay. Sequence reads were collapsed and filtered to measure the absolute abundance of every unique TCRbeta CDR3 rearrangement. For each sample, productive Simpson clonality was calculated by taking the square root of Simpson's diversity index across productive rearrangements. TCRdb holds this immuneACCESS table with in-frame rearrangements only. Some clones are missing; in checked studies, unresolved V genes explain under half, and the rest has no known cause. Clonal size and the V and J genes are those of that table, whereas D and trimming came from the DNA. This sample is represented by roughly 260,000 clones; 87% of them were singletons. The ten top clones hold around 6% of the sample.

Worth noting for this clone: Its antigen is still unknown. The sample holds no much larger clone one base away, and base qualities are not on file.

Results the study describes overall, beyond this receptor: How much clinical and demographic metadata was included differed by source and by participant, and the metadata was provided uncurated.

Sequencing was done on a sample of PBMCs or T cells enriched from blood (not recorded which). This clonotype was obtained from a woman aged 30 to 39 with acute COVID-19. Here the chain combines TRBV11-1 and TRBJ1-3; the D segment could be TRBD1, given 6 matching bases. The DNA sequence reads TGTGCCAGCAGCTCGACATCAGGGGCTGGAAACACCATATATTTT. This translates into CASSSTSGAGNTIYF.